The clone carrying this TCR beta chain was recorded only once. In the authors' methods: Reference gene primers were amplified, and this amplification served to estimate nucleated cell counts. Sequencing was performed with immunoSEQ multiplex PCR; in TCRdb, only in-frame clones are kept and a portion is missing. The DNA was the basis for D and trimming; V, J and clone size are from that table. The data hold approximately 280,000 clones, with roughly 90% observed a single time. The data were taken from a study of blood T cell repertoires in COVID-19. Study information: Samples came from the United States, Italy and Spain, spanning acute and convalescent COVID-19. Sample material is recorded as cDNA or gDNA derived from T cells, B-cell-depleted T cells, or PBMCs.

Sequencing was done on a sample of peripheral blood. The clonotype comes from a man aged 35 to 55 with acute or convalescent COVID-19.

CDR3 bases: TGTGCCAGCAGCTCTGGACTAGCGGGTCCCACAGATACGCAGTATTTT. Its translation is CASSSGLAGPTDTQYF. The chain links TRBV5-5 to TRBJ2-3; TRBD2 matches 11 bases. The CDR3 is made up of 16 amino acids. Germline trimming cut 3 bases from V and 2 bases from J; bases unmatched to any gene: 5. CDR1 is SGHKS and CDR2 is YYEKEE in the germline V gene (reference sequence).